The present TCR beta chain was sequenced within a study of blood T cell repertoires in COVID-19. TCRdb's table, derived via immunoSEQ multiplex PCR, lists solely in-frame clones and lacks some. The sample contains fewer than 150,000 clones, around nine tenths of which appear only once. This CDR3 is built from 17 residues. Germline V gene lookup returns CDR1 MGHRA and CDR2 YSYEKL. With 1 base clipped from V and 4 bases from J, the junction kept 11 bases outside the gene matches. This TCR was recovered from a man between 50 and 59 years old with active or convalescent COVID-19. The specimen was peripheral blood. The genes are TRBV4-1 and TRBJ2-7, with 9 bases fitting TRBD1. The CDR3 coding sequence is TGCGCCAGCAGCCAAGCGGGGACAGGGCTCGCATGGTACGAGCAGTACTTC. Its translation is CASSQAGTGLAWYEQYF.